This is a list of T cell receptor beta chains from one sample in a study of shared clonotypes between healthy human individuals. Generated by immunoSEQ multiplex PCR, the TCRdb table keeps only in-frame clones and is missing some. The sample has fewer than 850,000 clones, 95% to 97% seen once. Sequencing used naive CD8+ T cells sorted from blood. The source is a man aged 25 to 40 in good health. The CDR3 runs from the conserved cysteine through the conserved F or W. The order of the fields is clone size, V gene, J gene, D gene, CDR3 protein, CDR3 DNA. The D gene is left open where the match is weak. Not all rows give a size; the values are once, few, many and, for expanded clones, a class.

>NA|TRBV27|TRBJ1-2|NA
CASRIGTGYLNYGYTF
TGTGCCAGCCGAATTGGGACGGGATACCTCAACTATGGCTACACCTTC
>NA|TRBV6-1|TRBJ1-5|NA
CASSADRVPLIQPQHF
TGTGCCAGCAGTGCTGACAGAGTCCCTTTGATTCAGCCCCAGCATTTT
>NA|TRBV7-9|TRBJ1-4|NA
CASSLDEEWLEKLFF
TGTGCCAGCAGCTTAGATGAGGAATGGCTTGAAAAACTGTTTTTT
>NA|TRBV4-3|TRBJ1-2|NA
CASSQTGINQYGYTF
TGCGCCAGCAGCCAAACCGGAATCAACCAGTATGGCTACACCTTC
>NA|TRBV7-9|TRBJ2-1|TRBD1
CASRRTGGIYNEQFF
TGTGCCAGCAGAAGGACAGGGGGAATCTACAATGAGCAGTTCTTC
>NA|TRBV27|TRBJ2-1|TRBD2
CASSIIDSGGHRFF
TGTGCCAGCAGTATAATAGACAGCGGGGGGCATCGATTCTTC
>NA|TRBV7-7|TRBJ2-1|TRBD2
CASSLSVAGASSYNEQFF
TGTGCTAGCAGCTTATCCGTAGCGGGAGCCAGCTCCTACAATGAGCAGTTCTTC
>NA|TRBV6-1|TRBJ1-1|NA
CASSGPRGTEAFF
TGTGCCAGCAGCGGCCCCCGCGGCACTGAAGCTTTCTTT
>once|TRBV2|TRBJ2-1|NA
CASGGGLQFF
TGTGCCAGCGGAGGGGGTCTGCAGTTCTTC
>NA|TRBV11-2|TRBJ2-7|NA
CASSPSDRFYEQYF
TGTGCCAGCAGCCCCTCCGACAGGTTCTACGAGCAGTACTTC
>NA|TRBV5-8|TRBJ2-1|TRBD2
CASSHGLAGAEEQFF
TGTGCCAGCAGTCATGGACTAGCGGGAGCTGAGGAGCAGTTCTTC
>NA|TRBV5-1|TRBJ2-7|NA
CASSRTTAGEQYF
TGCGCCAGCAGCCGGACGACCGCCGGCGAGCAGTACTTC
>NA|TRBV29-1|TRBJ2-7|TRBD2
CSVAGLAGLLVGEQYF
TGCAGCGTGGCCGGACTAGCGGGACTCTTGGTGGGCGAGCAGTACTTC
>NA|TRBV6-5|TRBJ2-7|NA
CASSLGLQYEQYF
TGTGCCAGCAGTTTGGGACTTCAGTACGAGCAGTACTTC
>NA|TRBV7-8|TRBJ2-1|NA
CASSLGIYNEQFF
TGTGCCAGCAGCTTAGGGATTTACAATGAGCAGTTCTTC
>once|TRBV7-2|TRBJ1-5|NA
CASSLDGRDRNQPQHF
TGTGCCAGCAGCTTAGATGGCAGGGATCGCAATCAGCCCCAGCATTTT
>NA|TRBV7-2|TRBJ2-7|NA
CASSLVPGSYEQYF
TGTGCCAGCAGCTTAGTTCCAGGCTCCTACGAGCAGTACTTC
>NA|TRBV27|TRBJ1-1|NA
CASRSTGSTEAFF
TGTGCCAGCAGGAGTACAGGGAGCACTGAAGCTTTCTTT
>NA|TRBV27|TRBJ2-7|TRBD1
CASSLWGTAYEQYF
TGTGCCAGCAGTTTATGGGGGACAGCCTACGAGCAGTACTTC
>once|TRBV9|TRBJ1-1|TRBD1
CASSVATGTGLYEAFF
TGTGCCAGCAGCGTAGCCACCGGGACAGGTCTTTATGAAGCTTTCTTT
>NA|TRBV7-8|TRBJ1-1|TRBD1
CASSPWGQVENTEAFF
TGTGCCAGCAGCCCCTGGGGACAGGTTGAGAACACTGAAGCTTTCTTT
>NA|TRBV6-5|TRBJ2-2|NA
CASSPGQNTGELFF
TGTGCCAGCAGCCCGGGACAGAACACCGGGGAGCTGTTTTTT
>NA|TRBV27|TRBJ2-7|TRBD2
CATGGNRYEQYF
TGTGCCACGGGGGGGAACCGCTACGAGCAGTACTTC
>once|TRBV9|TRBJ2-7|TRBD2
CASSVGATSGYEQYF
TGTGCCAGCAGCGTAGGAGCGACTAGCGGCTACGAGCAGTACTTC
>NA|TRBV11-2|TRBJ2-7|NA
CASSFRSIEQYF
TGTGCCAGCAGCTTCCGTTCTATAGAGCAGTACTTC
>NA|TRBV9|TRBJ2-7|TRBD2
CASSPGTSYEQYF
TGTGCCAGCAGCCCCGGGACTAGCTACGAGCAGTACTTC
>NA|TRBV29-1|TRBJ2-1|TRBD2
CSALAGGSYNEQFF
TGCAGCGCCCTAGCGGGAGGTTCCTACAATGAGCAGTTCTTC
>NA|TRBV5-1|TRBJ2-7|TRBD2
CASSRGLAGTSYEQYF
TGCGCCAGCAGCCGGGGACTAGCGGGAACCTCCTACGAGCAGTACTTC
>NA|TRBV5-1|TRBJ1-2|TRBD1
CASSLRQGQGDYGYTF
TGCGCCAGCAGCTTACGTCAGGGACAGGGGGACTATGGCTACACCTTC
>NA|TRBV7-9|TRBJ2-7|NA
CASSLPHLDEQYF
TGTGCCAGCAGCTTACCCCACTTGGACGAGCAGTACTTC
>NA|TRBV29-1|TRBJ2-7|NA
CSVEADTPYEQYF
TGCAGCGTTGAAGCGGACACTCCCTACGAGCAGTACTTC
>NA|TRBV5-5|TRBJ2-5|NA
CASMSELQETQYF
TGTGCCAGCATGAGTGAGCTCCAAGAGACCCAGTACTTC
>NA|TRBV29-1|TRBJ2-7|NA
CSARRGAGYLEQYF
TGCAGCGCCAGACGAGGGGCAGGTTATCTCGAGCAGTACTTC
>NA|TRBV6-1|TRBJ1-2|NA
CASSQNPNAFGYTF
TGTGCCAGCAGTCAGAATCCTAACGCATTTGGATACACCTTC
>NA|TRBV4-1|TRBJ2-3|NA
CASSQVEGRGTDTQYF
TGCGCCAGCAGCCAAGTAGAGGGTCGAGGCACAGATACGCAGTATTTT
>NA|TRBV27|TRBJ2-1|NA
CASRKTGYSSYNEQFF
TGTGCCAGCAGAAAGACAGGTTATAGCTCCTACAATGAGCAGTTCTTC
>once|TRBV7-6|TRBJ2-7|TRBD1
CASSFSKGTGNSYEQYF
TGTGCCAGCAGCTTCTCCAAAGGGACAGGGAACTCCTACGAGCAGTACTTC
>NA|TRBV9|TRBJ2-7|TRBD2
CASSDRGRAGAEQYF
TGTGCCAGCAGCGACCGGGGGAGGGCGGGAGCCGAGCAGTACTTC
>NA|TRBV27|TRBJ2-3|TRBD1
CASSSWQGAGDTQYF
TGTGCCAGCAGTTCGTGGCAGGGGGCCGGAGATACGCAGTATTTT
>NA|TRBV15|TRBJ2-3|TRBD2
CATSSGTSGRVFTDTQYF
TGTGCCACCAGCAGTGGGACTAGCGGGAGGGTATTCACAGATACGCAGTATTTT
>NA|TRBV6-1|TRBJ2-6|NA
CASSERASGANVLTF
TGTGCCAGCAGTGAACGTGCCTCTGGGGCCAACGTCCTGACTTTC
>NA|TRBV12-5|TRBJ2-1|NA
CASGFKEPWWEEQFF
TGTGCTAGTGGTTTTAAAGAACCCTGGTGGGAGGAGCAGTTCTTC
>NA|TRBV5-8|TRBJ1-1|NA
CASSFPTGNTEAFF
TGTGCCAGCAGCTTCCCGACAGGGAACACTGAAGCTTTCTTT
>NA|TRBV5-1|TRBJ1-1|NA
CASSLGGPGPEAFF
TGCGCCAGCAGCTTGGGGGGGCCCGGCCCTGAAGCTTTCTTT
>once|TRBV30|TRBJ2-7|NA
CAWGGREQYF
TGTGCCTGGGGGGGGCGCGAGCAGTACTTC
>NA|TRBV6-1|TRBJ2-3|NA
CASIRWDTQYF
TGTGCCAGCATTCGGTGGGATACGCAGTATTTT
>NA|TRBV5-5|TRBJ1-1|NA
CASSLVGFREAFF
TGTGCCAGCAGCTTGGTAGGTTTCCGTGAAGCTTTCTTT
>once|TRBV5-8|TRBJ2-7|NA
CASSLEGSVSYEQYF
TGTGCCAGCAGCTTGGAGGGGTCAGTTTCTTACGAGCAGTACTTC
>NA|TRBV14|TRBJ1-1|NA
CASSVWEGNTEAFF
TGTGCCAGCAGCGTATGGGAGGGGAACACTGAAGCTTTCTTT
>NA|TRBV11-2|TRBJ1-2|NA
CASSYTNAGNSNYGYTF
TGTGCCAGCAGCTACACAAACGCGGGTAATTCTAACTATGGCTACACCTTC
>NA|TRBV5-1|TRBJ2-1|NA
CASSLVAGFRDEQFF
TGCGCCAGCAGCTTGGTGGCGGGATTCCGGGATGAGCAGTTCTTC
>once|TRBV7-9|TRBJ2-2|TRBD2
CASSQTSGIAGELFF
TGTGCCAGCAGCCAAACTAGCGGGATCGCCGGGGAGCTGTTTTTT
>NA|TRBV7-6|TRBJ2-3|TRBD2
CASSLLAGGPGQSTDTQYF
TGTGCCAGCAGCTTGCTAGCGGGAGGGCCAGGTCAATCCACAGATACGCAGTATTTT
>NA|TRBV19|TRBJ2-7|TRBD2
CASRAGEYSYEQYF
TGTGCCAGTAGGGCGGGAGAGTACTCCTACGAGCAGTACTTC
>NA|TRBV9|TRBJ2-1|TRBD2
CASSVGLGGRMNEQFF
TGTGCCAGCAGCGTAGGCCTTGGCGGGAGAATGAATGAGCAGTTCTTC